This passage covers 6 T cell receptor beta chains from one sample sequenced in a study of shared clonotypes between healthy human individuals. TCRdb's copy holds only in-frame clones and misses some; the assay was immunoSEQ multiplex PCR. The table shows 330,000 or so clones, with about 74% occurring only once. The source material was memory CD4+ T cells sorted from blood. Regarding subset: CD45RA-negative fraction. Receptor source: a man in his thirties or forties in good health.

The chain recombines TRBV27 with TRBJ2-4; D might be TRBD2 (5 bases). This CDR3 has 15 residues. V lost 3 bases, J lost 0 bases, and 9 bases lay in between. Per the germline V gene, CDR1 is MNHEY and CDR2 is SMNVEV (reference sequence). The CDR3 loop reads CASSFSGGAKNIQYF. The CDR3 coding sequence is TGTGCCAGCAGTTTCAGCGGTGGAGCCAAAAACATTCAGTACTTC.

This clone was recorded many times. The chain is built from TRBV5-7 and TRBJ2-1; D is unresolved. TRBV5-7 is sorted into the ORF group, with uncertain function. This CDR3 is 12 amino acids long. V lost 6 bases to trimming and J lost 0 bases, with 4 bases between them. This chain's CDR3 is CASISSYNEQFF. The CDR3 coding sequence is TGTGCCAGCATTAGCTCCTACAATGAGCAGTTCTTC.

V usage is TRBV18 and J usage is TRBJ2-6, with a possible D match to TRBD1 (6 bases). Germline V CDR1 and CDR2: KGHSH, LQKENI. Trimming removed 3 bases from V and 2 bases from J, with 20 bases in between. There are 19 residues in the CDR3. The CDR3 DNA follows: TGTGCCAGCTCACCGAATGGCAGGGGCGAGGAGGCTGGGGCCAACGTCCTGACTTTC. The encoded protein is CASSPNGRGEEAGANVLTF.

CDR3 amino acids: CASSYSFGFYEQYF. Here the CDR3 DNA reads TGTGCCAGCAGTTACTCGTTCGGTTTCTACGAGCAGTACTTC. The chain links TRBV6-5 to TRBJ2-7; D call uncertain. V gave up 0 bases and J gave up 3 bases, with 9 bases separating them. CDR1 is MNHEY and CDR2 is SVGAGI in the germline V gene. The CDR3 runs 14 residues.

J is TRBJ1-4 and V is TRBV5-6; 7 bases are a match to TRBD1. Germline CDR1 is SGHDT and CDR2 is YYEEEE. V was pared by 4 bases and J by 8 bases, with 17 bases of the junction left unmatched. The CDR3 runs 17 residues. CDR3 amino acids: CASSLGTVPTGAEKLFF. In DNA form, the CDR3 reads TGTGCCAGCAGCCTAGGGACAGTCCCGACAGGAGCGGAAAAACTGTTTTTT.

The V and J genes are TRBV5-4 and TRBJ2-5, with 7 nucleotides matching TRBD1. The CDR3 runs 13 residues. V lost 3 bases and J lost 2; bases outside the gene matches: 1. Germline lookup yields CDR1 SGHNT and CDR2 YYREEE (reference sequence). The CDR3 loop reads CASSYRGQETQYF. The CDR3 DNA reads as TGTGCCAGCAGCTACAGGGGACAAGAGACCCAGTACTTC.